A selection of T cell receptor beta chains follows, all from one sample in a study of Graves' ophthalmopathy and Graves' hyperthyroidism. TCRdb re-called the multiplex PCR reads through MiXCR, storing one row per CDR3 protein. The sample yields fewer than 650,000 distinct CDR3 sequences, about a fifth seen once. The sequenced sample was peripheral blood. Receptors originate from a woman under 30 with stable Graves' hyperthyroidism. Some clones in this sample may be carry-over from other donors' samples. Both conserved end residues are part of each CDR3. The D gene is left open where the match is weak. Not all rows give a size; the values are once, few, many and, for expanded clones, a class.

j_call | v_call | d_call | clone_size | cdr3_aa | cdr3_nt
TRBJ1-5 | TRBV30 | - | many | CAWSDYSNQPQHF | TGTGCCTGGAGCGATTATAGCAATCAGCCCCAGCATTTT
TRBJ1-5 | TRBV5-1 | TRBD1 | - | CASSRFGQGAEPQHF | TGCGCCAGCAGCCGATTTGGGCAGGGGGCCGAGCCCCAGCATTTT
TRBJ2-5 | TRBV19 | - | few | CASSIEGSTGETQYF | TGTGCCAGTAGTATAGAAGGCTCCACTGGGGAGACCCAGTACTTC
TRBJ2-2 | TRBV7-3 | - | - | CASSLGVTGELCF | TGTGCCAGCAGCTTGGGGGTCACCGGGGAGCTGTGTTTT
TRBJ2-7 | TRBV12-3/TRBV12-4 | - | many | CASSLSSVLHSYEQYF | TGTGCCAGCAGTTTAAGCTCCGTACTACACTCCTACGAGCAGTACTTC
TRBJ1-2 | TRBV4-2 | - | - | CASSQDSANANYGYTF | TGTGCCAGCAGCCAAGATTCCGCTAATGCTAACTATGGCTACACCTTC
TRBJ1-1 | TRBV6-1 | TRBD1 | many | CASSEIGGQGTPEAFF | TGTGCCAGCAGTGAAATCGGGGGACAGGGTACCCCCGAAGCTTTCTTT
TRBJ2-6 | TRBV6-1 | - | many | CASRAPDSPANVLTF | TGTGCCAGCCGCGCCCCTGACAGTCCGGCCAACGTCCTGACTTTC
TRBJ2-7 | TRBV11-2 | TRBD1 | few | CASSAHSGTVYEQYF | TGTGCCAGCAGCGCGCACTCCGGGACAGTCTACGAGCAGTACTTC
TRBJ1-5 | TRBV30 | TRBD1 | many | CAWTAGTAHQPQHF | TGTGCCTGGACCGCCGGGACAGCCCATCAGCCCCAGCATTTT
TRBJ1-5 | TRBV7-8 | - | few | CASSKARQGLQPQHF | TGTGCCAGCAGCAAGGCACGGCAGGGACTTCAGCCCCAGCATTTT
TRBJ2-3 | TRBV6-1 | - | - | CASSEWQSNSYTQYF | TGTGCCAGCAGTGAATGGCAGTCCAATTCCTATACGCAGTATTTT
TRBJ1-5 | TRBV6-2/TRBV6-3 | TRBD1 | many | CASNRQGVRNQPQHF | TGTGCCAGCAATCGACAGGGGGTCAGGAATCAGCCCCAGCATTTT
TRBJ2-7 | TRBV28 | - | many | CASLRQGEVSYEQYF | TGTGCCAGCCTTCGTCAGGGCGAAGTCTCCTACGAGCAGTACTTC
TRBJ2-4 | TRBV29-1 | TRBD1 | few | CSVALPGGNIQYF | TGCAGCGTTGCTCTTCCAGGGGGAAACATTCAGTACTTC
TRBJ2-7 | TRBV3-1 | - | - | CASSQINTYEQYF | TGTGCCAGCAGCCAAATCAACACCTACGAGCAGTACTTC
TRBJ1-1 | TRBV6-1 | - | many | CASSESRGGTEAFF | TGTGCCAGCAGTGAAAGTCGGGGGGGCACTGAAGCTTTCTTT
TRBJ2-5 | TRBV7-9 | - | - | CASSLADKTQYF | TGTGCCAGCAGCTTGGCAGACAAGACCCAGTACTTC
TRBJ2-7 | TRBV18 | - | many | CASSPRTDTYEQYF | TGTGCCAGCTCACCTCGGACCGATACCTACGAGCAGTACTTC
TRBJ1-1 | TRBV29-1 | - | many | CSASGQNTEAFF | TGCAGCGCCTCAGGACAGAACACTGAAGCTTTCTTT
TRBJ1-6 | TRBV4-1 | - | - | CASRLPWDTNSPLHF | TGCGCCAGCAGGCTCCCTTGGGACACAAATTCACCCCTCCACTTT
TRBJ1-6 | TRBV20-1 | - | many | CSARDSQTNSPLHF | TGCAGTGCTAGAGATAGCCAAACTAATTCACCCCTCCACTTT
TRBJ1-1 | TRBV10-1 | - | many | CASSESGGLAEAFF | TGCGCCAGCAGTGAGTCCGGGGGGCTCGCTGAAGCTTTCTTT
TRBJ2-7 | TRBV28 | - | many | CASTGGFHEQYF | TGTGCCAGCACAGGTGGTTTTCACGAGCAGTACTTC
TRBJ2-7 | TRBV18 | - | once | CASSPPVQGRTYEQYF | TGTGCCAGCTCACCCCCGGTGCAGGGGAGGACCTACGAGCAGTACTTC
TRBJ1-6 | TRBV27 | - | many | CASSLGSYNSPLHF | TGTGCCAGCAGTCTGGGATCCTATAATTCACCCCTCCACTTT
TRBJ1-2 | TRBV19 | - | many | CASSIPGFGNGYTF | TGTGCCAGTAGTATCCCCGGGTTCGGGAATGGCTACACCTTC
TRBJ1-5 | TRBV6-5 | - | many | CASSTDSHSNQPQHF | TGTGCCAGCAGTACGGACAGCCATAGCAATCAGCCCCAGCATTTT
TRBJ2-3 | TRBV2 | - | few | CASTPRGRGADTQYF | TGTGCCAGCACCCCGAGGGGGAGGGGTGCAGATACGCAGTATTTT